The next 22 T cell receptor beta chains were all read from a single sample in a study of control samples from healthy donors and cancer patients. Profiled with immunoSEQ multiplex PCR; TCRdb holds only in-frame clones, not every one. The sample lists about 92,000 clones; 82% were seen once. Source material: blood. These receptors originate from a woman aged 55-70 years in good health.

The V call is TRBV27, the J call TRBJ1-6, with D unclear. V gave up 3 bases and J gave up 2 bases, with 2 bases separating them. This CDR3 is built from 13 residues. The germline V gene has CDR1 MNHEY and CDR2 SMNVEV (reference sequence). In DNA form, the CDR3 reads TGTGCCAGCAGTTTTACCTATAATTCACCCCTCCACTTT. Translated: CASSFTYNSPLHF.

This clone has a single count. The chain employs TRBV28 and TRBJ1-5, with a tentative D call TRBD1 (5 bases). V was clipped by 3 bases and J by 1 base, with 13 bases between them. Germline V CDR1 and CDR2: MDHEN, SYDVKM. The CDR3 contains 16 residues. CDR3 coding DNA: TGTGCCAGCAGTTTGTTTGGGGGTGGGAGCAATCAGCCCCAGCATTTT. Translating gives CASSLFGGGSNQPQHF.

J is TRBJ2-5 and V is TRBV29-1, with 8 bases identical to TRBD1. This CDR3 region has 13 residues. V lost 7 bases, J lost 1 base, and 5 bases stayed unmatched. From germline, CDR1 is SQVTM and CDR2 ANQGSEA. CDR3: CSGDRGTQETQYF. CDR3 sequence (DNA): TGCAGCGGAGACAGGGGTACCCAAGAGACCCAGTACTTC. Drawing the rest from reference TRBV29-1 and TRBJ2-5, the complete variable domain is SAVISQKPSRDICQRGTSLTIQCQVDSQVTMMFWYRQQPGQSLTLIATANQGSEATYESGFVIDKFPISRPNLTFSTLTVSNMSPEDSSIYLCSGDRGTQETQYFGPGTRLLVL.

V gene TRBV7-2 combines with J gene TRBJ2-3; 7 bases match TRBD2. Germline lookup yields CDR1 SGHTA and CDR2 FQGNSA. J gave up 1 base and V 4 bases, and 11 bases lay outside the gene matches. The CDR3 runs 17 residues. The DNA for the CDR3 is TGTGCCAGCAGCTCACGTAGAGCGGGATGGGGCACAGATACGCAGTATTTT. It specifies CASSSRRAGWGTDTQYF.

The V gene is TRBV3-1 (or the pseudogene TRBV3-2), the J gene TRBJ2-3; D is perhaps TRBD1 or TRBD2 (6 bases each). Germline V gene data show CDR1 as LGHDT and CDR2 as YNNKEL (reference sequence). This CDR3 region has 15 residues. V was cut by 0 bases and J by 6 bases, with 13 bases left in between. CDR3 sequence: CASSQDRGQGDTQYF. DNA of the CDR3: TGTGCCAGCAGCCAAGACCGGGGGCAGGGTGATACGCAGTATTTT.

This rearrangement joins TRBV14 to TRBJ2-7; D tentatively reads TRBD1 or TRBD2 (5 bases each). The CDR3 is made up of 13 amino acids. Germline lookup yields CDR1 SGHDN and CDR2 FVKESK. Trimming left V 4 bases short and J 2 bases short, with 9 bases between. The CDR3 sequence is CASSRDRAYEQYF. DNA for the CDR3: TGTGCCAGCAGCCGGGACCGAGCCTACGAGCAGTACTTC.

The CDR3 nucleotides are TGTGCCAGTAGTCGACAGGGAACAGATCGTGAAAAACTGTTTTTT. As protein: CASSRQGTDREKLFF. The genes are TRBV19 and TRBJ1-4; 7 positions match TRBD1. V shed 5 bases, J shed 7 bases, and the junction held 10 bases outside the gene matches. Germline CDR1 reads LNHDA; CDR2 reads SQIVND (reference sequence). This CDR3 has 15 residues. The full variable domain, completed using reference TRBV19 and TRBJ1-4, is DGGITQSPKYLFRKEGQNVTLSCEQNLNHDAMYWYRQDPGQGLRLIYYSQIVNDFQKGDIAEGYSVSREKKESFPLTVTSAQKNPTAFYLCASSRQGTDREKLFFGSGTQLSVL.

The chain has TRBV11-2 and TRBJ1-2; D may be TRBD1 (5 bases). V lost 0 bases to trimming and J lost 2 bases, with 10 bases between them. The CDR3 sequence is 15 residues long. Germline V lookup: CDR1 SGHAT, CDR2 FQNNGV. CDR3 nucleotide sequence: TGTGCCAGCAGCTTAGATAGGGGCCAGAACTATGGCTACACCTTC. Protein product: CASSLDRGQNYGYTF. The whole variable domain, remainder taken from reference TRBV11-2 and TRBJ1-2, is EAGVAQSPRYKIIEKRQSVAFWCNPISGHATLYWYQQILGQGPKLLIQFQNNGVVDDSQLPKDRFSAERLKGVDSTLKIQPAKLEDSAVYLCASSLDRGQNYGYTFGSGTRLTVV.

The CDR3, as DNA: TGTGCCAGCAGCTTGGTTAACTATGGCTACACCTTC. It is translated as CASSLVNYGYTF. The rearrangement links TRBV5-4 to TRBJ1-2; D uncertain. The V end was cut by 0 bases, the J end by 1 base, with 1 base between. CDR3 size: 12 residues. The germline CDR1 and CDR2 sequences are SGHNT and YYREEE (reference sequence).

The chain joins TRBV3-1 (or the pseudogene TRBV3-2) to TRBJ2-7; no clear D. CDR3 length: 14 amino acids. The germline V gene has CDR1 LGHDT and CDR2 YNNKEL (reference sequence). The V gene lost 1 base and the J gene lost 3 bases, with 10 bases spanning the gap. The CDR3 nucleotides read TGTGCCAGCAGCCAAGGTCTAGTAGGCTACGAGCAGTACTTC. Translation: CASSQGLVGYEQYF.

This clone has a handful of counts. The gene calls are TRBV6-6 and TRBJ1-5; D is uncertain. In germline, CDR1 is MNHNY, CDR2 SVGAGI (reference sequence). The CDR3 is made up of 14 amino acids. Between the trimmed V and J ends, which lost 7 bases and 3 bases, there was a span of 13 bases. The CDR3 reads CASINRQNNQPQHF. The CDR3 DNA sequence: TGTGCCAGCATTAATCGTCAGAACAATCAGCCCCAGCATTTT.

As for this clone: Other DNA variants within this sample encode the same CDR3. J is TRBJ1-2 and V is TRBV5-1, with D tentatively TRBD1 (5 bases). This CDR3 has 13 residues. The germline CDR1 and CDR2 sequences are SGHRS and YFSETQ. Trimming cost V 1 base and J 2 bases, with 6 bases left between them. The CDR3 protein is CASSLPGNYGYTF. The CDR3 nucleotides are TGCGCCAGCAGCTTGCCAGGGAACTATGGCTACACCTTC.

This chain uses TRBV18 with TRBJ2-5, with D possibly TRBD1 on 5 matching bases. The CDR3 length is 14 residues. V shed 0 bases and J shed 7 bases, with 12 bases lying between them. CDR1 is KGHSH, CDR2 LQKENI, per germline. DNA for the CDR3: TGTGCCAGCTCACCACCGGACAATTTACGGACCCAGTACTTC. The encoded protein is CASSPPDNLRTQYF.

Here the CDR3 reads CASARASGQDHTEAFF. In DNA, the CDR3 is TGTGCCAGCGCGCGCGCATCCGGACAGGATCACACTGAAGCTTTCTTT. The gene calls are TRBV27 and TRBJ1-1; the match to TRBD1 covers 7 bases. CDR1 is MNHEY and CDR2 is SMNVEV in the germline V gene (reference sequence). The CDR3 consists of 16 residues. The V and J ends lost 8 bases and 3 bases, in that order; junction bases with no gene match: 15.

This CDR3 reads CASSAGLAGVFEQFF. The CDR3 bases are TGTGCCAGCAGCGCGGGACTAGCGGGAGTTTTTGAGCAGTTCTTC. The rearrangement uses TRBV11-2 and TRBJ2-1; 14 bases agree with TRBD2. The V gene's germline CDR1 is SGHAT and CDR2 FQNNGV. Trimming cost V 5 bases and J 9 bases; bases outside gene matches: 6. The CDR3 has 15 residues.

V usage is TRBV24-1 and J usage is TRBJ2-1; TRBD2 matches 9 bases. This CDR3 contains 17 residues. The germline gives CDR1 KGHDR, CDR2 SFDVKD. The ends lost 3 bases at V and 6 bases at J; junction bases unmatched: 11. Here the CDR3 reads CATSDLASGKGTNEQFF. CDR3 DNA sequence: TGTGCCACCAGTGATCTAGCTAGCGGGAAGGGCACCAATGAGCAGTTCTTC.

Note on this clone: Other nucleotide sequences in the sample specify the same CDR3. The chain recombines TRBV2 with TRBJ1-5; D not resolved. Germline V gene data show CDR1 as SNHLY and CDR2 as FYNNEI. V was shortened by 4 bases and J by 0 bases, with 4 bases between the two germline ends. CDR3 length: 13 residues. This chain's CDR3 is CASSVGSNQPQHF. The DNA for the CDR3 is TGTGCCAGCAGTGTGGGTAGCAATCAGCCCCAGCATTTT.

The rearrangement joins TRBV5-6 to TRBJ1-3; 7 bases agree with TRBD1. The germline CDR1 and CDR2 sequences are SGHDT and YYEEEE. CDR3 size: 14 residues. V dropped 4 bases and J dropped 3; count of bases not matched to a gene: 4. CDR3: CASSPGTVGNTIYF. CDR3 coding DNA: TGTGCCAGCAGCCCGGGGACAGTTGGAAACACCATATATTTT.

The gene calls are TRBV29-1 and TRBJ2-3; 7 bases line up with TRBD1. Germline loops: CDR1 SQVTM, CDR2 ANQGSEA. This CDR3 comprises 14 residues. Trimming cost V 7 bases and J 1 base; bases outside gene matches: 8. In nucleotides, the CDR3 is TGCAGCGCCGACCAGGGGGTCGGCACAGATACGCAGTATTTT. This encodes CSADQGVGTDTQYF.

The chain recombines TRBV6-5 with TRBJ2-2; D unclear. V was shortened by 6 bases and J by 5 bases, with 10 bases between the two germline ends. This CDR3 comprises 13 residues. Germline values: CDR1 MNHEY, CDR2 SVGAGI. In DNA, the CDR3 is TGTGCCAGCAGCTCCCCGTCGACCGGGGAGCTGTTTTTT. Its translation: CASSSPSTGELFF.

This clone was seen a few times. CDR3 region: CASTRRDRGIYGYTF. In nucleotides, the CDR3 is TGTGCCAGCACCCGACGGGACAGGGGAATCTATGGCTACACCTTC. The chain has TRBV7-9 and TRBJ1-2; 10 bases agree with TRBD1. This CDR3 region has 15 residues. After removal of 7 bases from V and 4 bases from J, the junction contained 9 bases not matched to a gene. CDR1 is SEHNR, CDR2 FQNEAQ, per germline (reference sequence).

The rearrangement links TRBV10-3 to TRBJ2-7; D may be TRBD2 (6 bases). With 4 bases removed from V and 1 base from J, the gap between germline ends came to 17 bases. There are 16 residues in the CDR3. CDR1 ENHRY and CDR2 SYGVKD come from the germline V gene. The CDR3 loop is CAISVPPGLNSYEQYF. The CDR3, as DNA: TGTGCCATCAGTGTGCCTCCGGGACTGAATTCCTACGAGCAGTACTTC.